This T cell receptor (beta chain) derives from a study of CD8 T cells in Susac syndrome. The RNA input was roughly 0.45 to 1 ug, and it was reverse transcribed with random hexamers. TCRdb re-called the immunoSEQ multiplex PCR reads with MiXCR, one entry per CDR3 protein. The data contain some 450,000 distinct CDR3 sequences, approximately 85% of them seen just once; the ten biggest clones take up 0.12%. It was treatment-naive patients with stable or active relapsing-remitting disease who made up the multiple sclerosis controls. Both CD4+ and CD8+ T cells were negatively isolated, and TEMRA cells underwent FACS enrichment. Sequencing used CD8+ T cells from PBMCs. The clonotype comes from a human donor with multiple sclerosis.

CDR3 sequence: CASSLGGAWTEAFF. As DNA, the CDR3 is TGTGCCAGCAGTTTAGGGGGCGCTTGGACTGAAGCTTTCTTT. The chain employs TRBV12-3 or TRBV12-4 and TRBJ1-1, with D maybe TRBD1 (5 bases). V was clipped by 1 base and J by 5 bases, with 11 bases between them. The CDR3 totals 14 residues.